The 4 T cell receptor beta chains in this list originate from one sample, sequenced in a study of technical replicates of blood from a few donors. Here immunoSEQ multiplex PCR was the method, and the copy in TCRdb shows in-frame clones only, minus some. The table records 95,000 or so clones, 95% of them present only once. The sequenced material came from T cells isolated from PBMCs. The receptors were gathered from a human donor in good health.

This clone has only one observation. The chain joins TRBV4-1 to TRBJ2-3; 13 nucleotides line up with TRBD2. CDR1 is MGHRA and CDR2 is YSYEKL in the germline V gene. The CDR3 extends over 18 amino acids. The V segment lost 2 bases and the J segment 4 bases; nucleotides outside the gene matches: 9. The CDR3 DNA sequence: TGCGCCAGCAGCCAACCTCGACTAGCGGGAGGAGGGGCAGATACGCAGTATTTT. Translating gives CASSQPRLAGGGADTQYF.

V gene TRBV7-6 combines with J gene TRBJ1-2; D not resolved. Trimming took off 1 base at V and 2 bases at J, with 5 bases between the two ends. The CDR3 loop spans 13 amino acids. Germline V gene sequence: CDR1 SGHVS, CDR2 FNYEAQ. The CDR3 loop is CASSLGGNYGYTF. The CDR3 DNA reads as TGTGCCAGCAGCTTAGGCGGGAACTATGGCTACACCTTC.

This clone showed up just once. A read error may account for a junction end that differs from germline. Here the CDR3 reads CASSLTSVKNTGELFF. CDR3 nucleotides: TGTGCCAGCAGCCTAACTAGCGTTAAGAACACCGGGGAGCTGTTTTTT. The chain is built from TRBV7-3 and TRBJ2-2; TRBD2 aligns across 7 bases. Looked up from germline, CDR1 is SGHTA and CDR2 is FQGTGA. The CDR3 is made up of 16 amino acids. Full variable domain (outside the CDR3, taken from reference TRBV7-3 and TRBJ2-2): GAGVSQTPSNKVTEKGKYVELRCDPISGHTALYWYRQSLGQGPEFLIYFQGTGAADDSGLPNDRFFAVRPEGSVSTLKIQRTERGDSAVYLCASSLTSVKNTGELFFGEGSRLTVL.

The J gene is TRBJ1-1, the V gene TRBV9; tentatively, D is TRBD1 (5 bases). V was shortened by 2 bases and J by 1 base, with 9 bases between the two germline ends. Per the germline V gene, CDR1 is SGDLS and CDR2 is YYNGEE. The CDR3 has 14 residues. The CDR3 DNA is TGTGCCAGCAGCGTCGGGGGGTCGAACACTGAAGCTTTCTTT. It is translated as CASSVGGSNTEAFF.